The clone carrying this T cell receptor (beta chain) was seen a handful of times. The protocol was immunoSEQ multiplex PCR, while the TCRdb copy is restricted to in-frame clones and leaves out a portion. In the table there are tens of thousands of clones, 75% to 85% of which are singletons. These data originate in a study of blood T cell repertoires in COVID-19. Study background: Acute-phase and convalescent COVID-19 samples originated in the United States, Italy and Spain. T cells, B-cell-depleted T cells, or PBMCs supplied cDNA or gDNA.

CDR1 and CDR2 from the germline V gene are SGHDT and YYEEEE. The V and J ends lost 0 bases and 3 bases respectively, with 6 bases between them. The CDR3 loop spans 13 amino acids. Sequencing was carried out using peripheral blood. The origin of this receptor is a woman aged 80 or over with acute or convalescent COVID-19. The J gene is TRBJ1-1, the V gene TRBV5-6, with D possibly matching TRBD1 (5 bases). The CDR3 sequence: CASSLVTDTEAFF. The CDR3 DNA reads as TGTGCCAGCAGCTTGGTGACAGACACTGAAGCTTTCTTT.